This T cell receptor (beta chain) emerged from a study of blood T cell repertoires in COVID-19. For the study at large: The cDNA or gDNA used as material had been derived from T cells, B-cell-depleted T cells, or PBMCs.

Clones were sequenced by immunoSEQ multiplex PCR, and TCRdb holds only the in-frame ones, with some missing. The sample records about 190,000 clones, roughly 85% being singletons. CDR3 length equals 16 residues. The trim removed 4 bases at V and 7 bases at J, leaving 12 bases unmatched. CDR1 is SGHTA, CDR2 FQGTGA, per germline. Source material: peripheral blood. The chain carries TRBV7-3 and TRBJ1-4; 7 nucleotides agree with TRBD1. This TCR derives from a woman aged 25 to 39 with acute or convalescent COVID-19. CDR3 sequence reads: CASSSGPQGWSEKLFF. The CDR3 DNA sequence: TGTGCCAGCAGCTCAGGCCCACAGGGGTGGAGTGAAAAACTGTTTTTT.